This record concerns one TCR beta chain sequence. Antigen specificity is unknown. Germline CDR1 and CDR2: KGHDR and SFDVKD. CDR3 length: 15 residues. After removal of 6 bases from V and 0 bases from J, the junction contained 5 bases not matched to a gene. This sample was included in a study of early T cells in non-severe SARS-CoV-2 infection. General observations from the study: Comparison of clonotypes with VDJdb favored anti-spike CD8 responses while missing private and CD4 specificities.

The TCR library protocol attached unique molecular identifiers to the individual cDNA molecules. TCRdb passed the 5' RACE reads through MiXCR, listing each CDR3 protein once. The sample has 75,000 to 80,000 distinct CDR3 sequences, around 17% seen once; the top ten hold approximately 2.9%. V gene TRBV24-1 combines with J gene TRBJ2-7; the match to TRBD1 covers 9 bases. The origin of this receptor is an adult who was a healthcare worker with PCR-confirmed SARS-CoV-2 infection or an uninfected control (not recorded which). The sequencing input was whole blood. CDR3 in DNA: TGTGCCACCAGTAGGGGGACAGGGTCCTCCTACGAGCAGTACTTC. Its protein is CATSRGTGSSYEQYF.